This TCR beta chain was documented in a study of blood T cell repertoires in COVID-19. The ends were cut back, 0 bases at V and 3 bases at J, with 11 bases in the middle. Germline V gene data show CDR1 as LGHNA and CDR2 as YNFKEQ. The CDR3 spans 15 residues. Residents of around 24 US areas, aged roughly 18 to 89 years, made up the participants. Among Cohort 3 donors, those recovered had two negative PCRs, clearance, or symptom resolution. Per the original data handling: Quantification of nucleated cells was approximated via reference gene primer amplification. TCRdb's table, derived via immunoSEQ multiplex PCR, lists solely in-frame clones and lacks some. V, J and clone size were drawn from that table, and D and trimming were deduced from the DNA. Of about 180,000 clones listed, roughly 86% are singletons. This clone was recorded only once.

The V gene is TRBV4-2, the J gene TRBJ2-5, with a weak D call TRBD2 (7 bases). The sequence derives from a woman in her twenties or thirties who had recovered from COVID-19. Input material: PBMCs or T cells enriched from blood (not recorded which). The CDR3 is CASSQDEGGKETQYF. DNA for the CDR3: TGTGCCAGCAGCCAAGACGAGGGGGGGAAAGAGACCCAGTACTTC.